Sequencing of this TCR beta chain was carried out in a study of identical twins. General study findings and limits: Possibly, invariant MAIT and iNKT cells partly confounded zero-insertion analyses.

V lost 7 bases and J lost 6; bases outside the gene matches: 14. CDR3 length equals 16 residues. Germline CDR1 reads SGHTA; CDR2 reads FQGNSA. For this clonotype: No antigen is known for it.

TCRdb independently ran MiXCR on the 5' RACE reads; one entry per CDR3 protein. The repertoire has about 530,000 distinct CDR3 sequences, 20% to 25% of them found once; the top ten carry approximately 0.52%. A further study also used this sample, focusing on yellow fever vaccine responses in identical twins.

V usage is TRBV7-2 and J usage is TRBJ2-1; 8 nucleotides align to TRBD2. The material sequenced was CD4+ T cells sorted from blood. This TCR was sampled from a woman aged 18-29 years in good health. The CDR3 nucleotides are TGTGCCAGCACCAAGGTAGGGCTAGCGGGTATCAATGAGCAGTTCTTC. This sequence encodes CASTKVGLAGINEQFF.